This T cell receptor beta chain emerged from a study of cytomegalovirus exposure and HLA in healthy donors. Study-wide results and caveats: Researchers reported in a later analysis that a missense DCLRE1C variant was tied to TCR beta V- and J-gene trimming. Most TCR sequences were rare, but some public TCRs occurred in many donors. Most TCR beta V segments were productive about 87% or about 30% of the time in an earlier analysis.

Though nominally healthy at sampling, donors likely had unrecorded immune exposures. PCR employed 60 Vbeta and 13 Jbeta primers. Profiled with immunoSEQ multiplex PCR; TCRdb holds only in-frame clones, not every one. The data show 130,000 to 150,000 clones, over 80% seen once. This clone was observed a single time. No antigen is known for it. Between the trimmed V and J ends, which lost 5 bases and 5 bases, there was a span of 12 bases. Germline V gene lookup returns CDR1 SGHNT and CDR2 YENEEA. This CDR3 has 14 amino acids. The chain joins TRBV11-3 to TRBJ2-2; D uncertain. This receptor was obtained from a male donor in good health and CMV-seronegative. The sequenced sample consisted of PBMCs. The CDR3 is CASSPPQETGELFF. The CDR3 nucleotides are TGTGCCAGCAGCCCCCCCCAAGAGACCGGGGAGCTGTTTTTT.